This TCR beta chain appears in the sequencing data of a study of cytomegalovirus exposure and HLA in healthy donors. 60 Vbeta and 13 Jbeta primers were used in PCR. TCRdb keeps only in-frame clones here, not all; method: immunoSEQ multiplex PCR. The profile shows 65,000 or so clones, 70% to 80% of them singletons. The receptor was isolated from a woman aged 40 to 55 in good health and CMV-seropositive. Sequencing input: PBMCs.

The CDR3 region is CASSLGGAGNSPLHF. CDR3 bases: TGTGCCAGCAGCTTAGGTGGGGCCGGTAATTCACCCCTCCACTTT. V usage is TRBV7-6 and J usage is TRBJ1-6; a weak D match, TRBD1 (5 bases). The germline gives CDR1 SGHVS, CDR2 FNYEAQ. The V end was cut by 1 base, the J end by 6 bases, with 10 bases between. This CDR3 spans 15 amino acids. Full variable domain (remainder filled in from reference TRBV7-6 and TRBJ1-6): GAGVSQSPRYKVTKRGQDVALRCDPISGHVSLYWYRQALGQGPEFLTYFNYEAQQDKSGLPNDRFSAERPEGSISTLTIQRTEQRDSAMYRCASSLGGAGNSPLHFGNGTRLTVT.